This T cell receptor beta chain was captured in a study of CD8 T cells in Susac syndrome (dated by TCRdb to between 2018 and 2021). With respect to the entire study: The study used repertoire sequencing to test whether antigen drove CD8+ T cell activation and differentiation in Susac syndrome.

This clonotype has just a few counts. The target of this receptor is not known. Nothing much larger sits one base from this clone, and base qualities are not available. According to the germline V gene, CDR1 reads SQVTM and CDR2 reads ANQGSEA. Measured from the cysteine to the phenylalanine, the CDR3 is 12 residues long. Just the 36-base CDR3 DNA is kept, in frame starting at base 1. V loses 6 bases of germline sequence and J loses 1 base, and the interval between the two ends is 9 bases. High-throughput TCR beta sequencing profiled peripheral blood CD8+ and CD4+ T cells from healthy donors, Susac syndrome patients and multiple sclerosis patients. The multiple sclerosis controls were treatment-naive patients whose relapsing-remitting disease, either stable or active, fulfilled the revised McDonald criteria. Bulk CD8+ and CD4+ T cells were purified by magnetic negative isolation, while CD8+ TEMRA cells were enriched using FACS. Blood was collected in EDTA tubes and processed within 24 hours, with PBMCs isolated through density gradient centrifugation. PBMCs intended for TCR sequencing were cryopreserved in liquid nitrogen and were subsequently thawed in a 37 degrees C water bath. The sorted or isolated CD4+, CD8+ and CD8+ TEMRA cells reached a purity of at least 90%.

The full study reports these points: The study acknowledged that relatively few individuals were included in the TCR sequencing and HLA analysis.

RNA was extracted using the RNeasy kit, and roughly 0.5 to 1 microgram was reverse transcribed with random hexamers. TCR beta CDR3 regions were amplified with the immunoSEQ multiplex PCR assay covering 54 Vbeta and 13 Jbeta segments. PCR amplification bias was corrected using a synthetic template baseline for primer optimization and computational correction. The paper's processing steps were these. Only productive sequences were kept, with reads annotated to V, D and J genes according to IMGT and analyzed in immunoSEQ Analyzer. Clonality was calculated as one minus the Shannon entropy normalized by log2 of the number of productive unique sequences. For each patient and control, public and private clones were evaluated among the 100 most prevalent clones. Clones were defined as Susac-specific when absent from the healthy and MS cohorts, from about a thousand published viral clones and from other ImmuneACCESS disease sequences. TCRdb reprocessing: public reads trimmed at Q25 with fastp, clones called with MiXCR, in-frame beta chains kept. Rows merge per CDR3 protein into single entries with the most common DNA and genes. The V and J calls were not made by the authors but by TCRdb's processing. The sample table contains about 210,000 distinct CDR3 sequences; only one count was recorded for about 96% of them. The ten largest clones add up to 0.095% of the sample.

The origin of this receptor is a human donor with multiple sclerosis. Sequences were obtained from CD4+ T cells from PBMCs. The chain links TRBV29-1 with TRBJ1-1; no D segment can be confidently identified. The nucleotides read TGCAGCGTCCGTTTGGAGAACACTGAAGCTTTCTTT. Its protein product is CSVRLENTEAFF.